These T cell receptor beta chains were read from a single sample in a study of early T cells in non-severe SARS-CoV-2 infection. TCRdb processed the 5' RACE reads anew with MiXCR; each CDR3 protein has one entry. The sample lists 50,000 or so distinct CDR3 sequences, 13% seen once, with roughly 10% in the top ten. The source material was whole blood. The receptors originated from an adult who was a healthcare worker with PCR-confirmed SARS-CoV-2 infection or an uninfected control (not recorded which). Both conserved end residues are part of each CDR3. A D gene is named only where the DNA matches it firmly.

J gene | CDR3 length | V gene | D gene | CDR3 protein
TRBJ1-2 | 12 | TRBV9 | NA | CASVRGNYGYTF
TRBJ2-3 | 16 | TRBV21-1 | NA | CASSKGLVRPTDTQYF
TRBJ2-2 | 16 | TRBV30 | TRBD2 | CAWTLGLAGGTGELFF
TRBJ2-7 | 15 | TRBV5-6 | TRBD1 | CASSSAAGTGYEQYF
TRBJ1-6 | 12 | TRBV7-9 | NA | CASSPSNSPLHF
TRBJ2-1 | 12 | TRBV12-3/TRBV12-4 | TRBD2 | CASSPAGGQEFF
TRBJ2-3 | 14 | TRBV28 | NA | CASSPGTNTDTQYF
TRBJ2-1 | 17 | TRBV20-1 | NA | CSAREVLATGSYNEQFF
TRBJ2-2 | 15 | TRBV5-1 | NA | CASRLELGANGELFF
TRBJ2-3 | 19 | TRBV7-9 | TRBD2 | CASSAGGLAGVVGTDTQYF
TRBJ1-6 | 18 | TRBV7-3 | NA | CASIDTGRTSSYNSPLHF
TRBJ1-2 | 14 | TRBV19 | NA | CASSPPEGVYGYTF
TRBJ2-2 | 11 | TRBV29-1 | NA | CSVPGAGELFF
TRBJ2-5 | 13 | TRBV5-6 | TRBD1 | CASSVGQDETQYF
TRBJ2-1 | 15 | TRBV7-6 | TRBD1 | CASSFGTGPYNEQFF
TRBJ2-1 | 14 | TRBV20-1 | NA | CSAEDREFVNEQFF
TRBJ2-1 | 12 | TRBV6-6 | NA | CASSYTYNEQFF
TRBJ1-2 | 16 | TRBV7-9 | NA | CASSLARSSEGYGYTF
TRBJ1-2 | 14 | TRBV5-4 | NA | CASRVGTREDGYTF
TRBJ2-3 | 14 | TRBV7-3 | NA | CASSRNVPPDTQYF
TRBJ2-3 | 12 | TRBV29-1 | TRBD2 | CSAWTSGDTQYF
TRBJ1-1 | 11 | TRBV29-1 | NA | CSGDRNTEAFF
TRBJ2-7 | 14 | TRBV28 | NA | CASSSSGGSYEQYF
TRBJ1-3 | 15 | TRBV4-1 | NA | CASSQGSRPGNTIYF
TRBJ2-5 | 14 | TRBV28 | NA | CASSRRLNQETQYF
TRBJ2-1 | 14 | TRBV20-1 | TRBD2 | CSTITSGVYNEQFF
TRBJ1-1 | 14 | TRBV5-1 | NA | CASSLAPGGTEAFF
TRBJ1-2 | 15 | TRBV11-3 | TRBD1 | CASSLDQDRDYGYTF
TRBJ2-3 | 14 | TRBV7-8 | NA | CASTQRGRTDTQYF
TRBJ1-1 | 16 | TRBV18 | NA | CASSPHDPEMNTEAFF
TRBJ1-6 | 19 | TRBV7-9 | NA | CASSLTRGESGSYNSPLHF
TRBJ1-1 | 13 | TRBV29-1 | NA | CSVVRGSNTEAFF
TRBJ2-3 | 15 | TRBV11-1 | NA | CASSFGGSRPDTQYF
TRBJ1-5 | 14 | TRBV20-1 | TRBD1 | CSADRGSLSQPQHF
TRBJ1-1 | 17 | TRBV2 | TRBD1 | CASSPLLTGGSFTEAFF
TRBJ2-3 | 16 | TRBV6-2/TRBV6-3 | TRBD2 | CAASDASGRGADTQYF
TRBJ2-3 | 13 | TRBV20-1 | TRBD1 | CSARRTGGFTQYF
TRBJ2-7 | 15 | TRBV2 | NA | CASSVTGTSFAEQYF
TRBJ1-4 | 14 | TRBV7-9 | TRBD1 | CASSSGQGNEKLFF
TRBJ2-2 | 15 | TRBV12-3/TRBV12-4 | TRBD2 | CASDSGTSGTGELFF
TRBJ2-7 | 14 | TRBV5-1 | TRBD1 | CASSLPGGEDEQYF
TRBJ2-2 | 16 | TRBV6-5 | TRBD1 | CASSYSAGGPTGELFF
TRBJ2-2 | 15 | TRBV20-1 | TRBD2 | CSARVSGRATGELFF
TRBJ2-3 | 15 | TRBV5-1 | NA | CASSLAGPLTDTQYF
TRBJ2-7 | 14 | TRBV6-6 | NA | CASTGGTLSYEQYF
TRBJ2-1 | 11 | TRBV20-1 | NA | CSAWAVNEQFF
TRBJ2-1 | 16 | TRBV9 | NA | CASSAILGASYNEQFF
TRBJ2-1 | 16 | TRBV20-1 | NA | CSASAIRAETYNEQFF
TRBJ1-1 | 16 | TRBV2 | TRBD1 | CASSEGRGRRNTEAFF
TRBJ1-2 | 13 | TRBV5-1 | NA | CASSFTVNYGYTF
TRBJ2-1 | 17 | TRBV20-1 | TRBD2 | CSAPGLAGGDSYNEQFF
TRBJ2-3 | 11 | TRBV28 | TRBD2 | CASSAREAQYF
TRBJ1-3 | 15 | TRBV7-2 | NA | CASSLGGGAGNTIYF